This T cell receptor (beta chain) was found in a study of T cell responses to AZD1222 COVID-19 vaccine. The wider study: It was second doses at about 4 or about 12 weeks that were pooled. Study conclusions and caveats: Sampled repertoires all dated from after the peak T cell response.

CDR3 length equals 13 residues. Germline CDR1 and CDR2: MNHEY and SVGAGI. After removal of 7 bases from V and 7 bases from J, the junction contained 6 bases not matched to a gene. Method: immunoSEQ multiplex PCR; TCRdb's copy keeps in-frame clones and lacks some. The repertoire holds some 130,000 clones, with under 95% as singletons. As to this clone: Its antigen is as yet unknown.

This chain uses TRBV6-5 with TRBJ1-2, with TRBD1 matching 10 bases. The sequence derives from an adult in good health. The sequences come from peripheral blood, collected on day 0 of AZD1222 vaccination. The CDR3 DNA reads TGTGCCAGCACCCCGACAGGGGGCGGTGGCTACACCTTC. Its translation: CASTPTGGGGYTF.